This T cell receptor beta chain was identified during a study of T cell responses to AZD1222 COVID-19 vaccine. Assay used: immunoSEQ multiplex PCR; TCRdb lists only in-frame clones, some missing. The table has tens of thousands of clones, around nine tenths seen once. Concerning this clone: The target antigen is unknown.

The CDR3 sequence is 14 residues long. The germline V gene has CDR1 LNHDA and CDR2 SQIVND (reference sequence). V shed 5 bases, J shed 1 base, and the junction held 3 bases outside the gene matches. Study results and caveats: Clonal diversity may have been underestimated, and the donors were mostly white British, with more females than males. Two AZD1222 doses significantly raised spike-specific TCR breadth and depth over controls. No repertoire was sampled before or during the peak T cell response, only after it.

The source material was peripheral blood, sampled 28 days after the second dose of the MenACWY control vaccine. The receptor comes from an adult who received the MenACWY meningococcal vaccine as a control. J is TRBJ2-7 and V is TRBV19; 9 bases match TRBD1. The CDR3 region has the DNA TGTGCCAGTAGTGGGACAGGGACTTCCTACGAGCAGTACTTC. Amino acid sequence: CASSGTGTSYEQYF.